This T cell receptor beta chain was identified during a study of blood T cell repertoires in COVID-19. Here immunoSEQ multiplex PCR was the method, and the copy in TCRdb shows in-frame clones only, minus some. The table includes under 100,000 clones, around nine tenths detected once. The germline V gene has CDR1 MGHRA and CDR2 YSYEKL. The CDR3 runs 15 residues. V was clipped by 0 bases and J by 6 bases, with 12 bases between them. This chain connects TRBV4-1 to TRBJ1-5; D unclear. Sequencing was done on a sample of peripheral blood. This receptor was taken from a man aged 30 to 45 with acute or convalescent COVID-19. CDR3 amino acids: CASSQDPGPGQPQHF. CDR3 coding DNA: TGCGCCAGCAGCCAAGATCCAGGCCCCGGTCAGCCCCAGCATTTT.